This T cell receptor beta chain was profiled in a study of T cells in Graves' hyperthyroidism and ophthalmopathy. This clonotype turned up a few times. The CDR3 is 13 amino acids. Germline loops: CDR1 MNHEY, CDR2 SMNVEV (reference sequence). Trimming left V 7 bases short and J 3 bases short, with 13 bases between. From RNA transcripts, TCR beta CDR3 regions were amplified. TCR CDR3 underwent first-round RT-PCR with the HTBI primer set. One entry per CDR3 protein results from TCRdb running MiXCR on the multiplex PCR reads. This sample has about 620,000 distinct CDR3 sequences, with about 16% found just once.

Sequencing input: blood. The chain is built from TRBV27 and TRBJ2-7; either TRBD1 or TRBD2 may supply D (5 bases each). The source is a woman in her twenties or thirties with Graves' hyperthyroidism. CDR3: CASKSGTNYEQYF. Here the CDR3 DNA reads TGTGCCAGCAAATCCGGGACCAACTACGAGCAGTACTTC.